Described below is a single TCR beta chain sequence and its context. The sample belongs to a study of blood T cell repertoires in COVID-19. Study in general: T cells, B-cell-depleted T cells, or PBMCs provided the cDNA or gDNA that served as material.

CDR1 MNHNY and CDR2 SVGAGI come from the germline V gene (reference sequence). Trimming cost V 0 bases and J 1 base, with 10 bases left between them. The CDR3 is 15 amino acids. The method was immunoSEQ multiplex PCR; TCRdb's version includes in-frame clones alone and lacks a portion of them. This table has about 130,000 clones, 65% to 90% appearing once. Donors were grouped by their self-reported clinical history. The chain uses TRBV6-6 and TRBJ2-7; D is unresolved. Material for sequencing was PBMCs or T cells enriched from blood (not recorded which). The sequence came from a woman aged 50 to 60 who had recovered from COVID-19. CDR3 loop: CASSYSQPTSYEQYF. In DNA form, the CDR3 reads TGTGCCAGCAGTTACTCGCAGCCGACATCCTACGAGCAGTACTTC.